One sample yielded the 24 T cell receptor beta chains listed below, sequenced in a study of post-analysis software for immune sequencing data. Notes on the study in general: TRBV5-6, TRBV5-1 and TRBV20-1 belonged to a set of a handful of TRBV segments that were more frequent in patients than controls.

Prepared TCR beta cDNA libraries contained unique molecular identifiers. TCRdb reprocessed the PCR reads via MiXCR and lists one record per CDR3 protein. The repertoire holds about 430,000 distinct CDR3 sequences, with roughly 40% as singletons. The antigens for these receptors are not known. The sequencing input was blood. The receptors were gathered from a girl aged 2-10 years with multiple sclerosis.

This clonotype was observed a handful of times. The chain employs TRBV7-6 and TRBJ1-6; perhaps TRBD1 as D (5 bases). Trimming cost V 2 bases and J 9 bases, with 14 bases left between them. There are 15 residues in the CDR3. Germline assignment: CDR1 SGHVS and CDR2 FNYEAQ. This CDR3 is CASSLNQEGFSPLHF. The CDR3 DNA follows: TGTGCCAGCAGCTTAAATCAAGAGGGGTTTTCACCCCTCCACTTT.

V is TRBV3-1 and J is TRBJ1-1; 9 bases map to TRBD1. The CDR3 consists of 16 residues. The V gene end was trimmed by 3 bases and the J gene end by 3 bases; junction bases not matched to a gene: 8. Germline-derived CDR1 and CDR2 are LGHDT and YNNKEL (reference sequence). The DNA for the CDR3 is TGTGCCAGCAGCCAGGCAGGGACAGGGTCGTACACTGAAGCTTTCTTT. It codes for CASSQAGTGSYTEAFF.

The chain employs TRBV13 and TRBJ1-1, with unresolved D. The ends were cut back, 0 bases at V and 2 bases at J, with 13 bases in the middle. CDR3 length: 16 residues. Germline V gene sequence: CDR1 PRHDT, CDR2 FYEKMQ (reference sequence). CDR3 loop: CASSLGPGLVNTEAFF. The CDR3 nucleotides read TGTGCCAGCAGCTTAGGCCCGGGTTTAGTCAACACTGAAGCTTTCTTT.

This clonotype was seen a handful of times. The chain is built from TRBV27 and TRBJ2-5; D possibly corresponds to TRBD2 (5 bases). V was clipped by 0 bases and J by 5 bases, with 10 bases between them. Per germline, CDR1 MNHEY and CDR2 SMNVEV (reference sequence). This CDR3 contains 14 residues. DNA of the CDR3: TGTGCCAGCAGTTTATCCGGGCGGGTGGAGACCCAGTACTTC. The encoded protein is CASSLSGRVETQYF.

This clonotype was detected once. The chain couples TRBV6-2 or TRBV6-3 to TRBJ2-7; 10 bases map to TRBD2. V gave up 1 base and J gave up 3 bases; unmatched junction bases: 6. In germline, CDR1 is MNHEY, CDR2 SVGEGT. This CDR3 has 16 amino acids. The CDR3: CASSYFGLADGYEQYF. CDR3 sequence (DNA): TGTGCCAGCAGTTACTTCGGACTAGCGGATGGCTACGAGCAGTACTTC.

The sample holds a few counts of this clonotype. The V and J genes are TRBV6-5 and TRBJ2-3, with D perhaps matching TRBD1 or TRBD2 (5 bases each). The V gene's germline CDR1 is MNHEY and CDR2 SVGAGI. The CDR3 is 17 amino acids. Trimming shortened V by 2 bases and J by 0 bases, and 15 bases separated the two germline ends. The CDR3 DNA reads as TGTGCCAGCAGTTACGAGGGTCGGGGACGTAGCACAGATACGCAGTATTTT. Encoded protein: CASSYEGRGRSTDTQYF.

With regard to this clonotype: One end of the junction varies from germline; a read error may be responsible. The chain recombines TRBV7-7 with TRBJ1-1, with a tentative D call TRBD1 (5 bases). The CDR3 is made up of 16 amino acids. From germline, CDR1 is SSHAT and CDR2 FNYEAQ (reference sequence). The CDR3 sequence is CASSLEAARVNTEAFF. As DNA, the CDR3 is TGTGCTAGCAGCTTAGAGGCGGCCAGGGTGAACACTGAAGCTTTCTTT. The full variable domain, in which reference TRBV7-7 and TRBJ1-1 provide the parts outside the CDR3, is GAGVSQSPRYKVTKRGQDVTLRCDPISSHATLYWYQQALGQGPEFLTYFNYEAQPDKSGLPSDRFSAERPEGSISTLTIQRTEQRDSAMYRCASSLEAARVNTEAFFGQGTRLTVV.

This clonotype has a handful of counts. The chain uses TRBV6-2 or TRBV6-3 and TRBJ2-1, with TRBD2 matching 7 bases. The CDR3 length is 13 residues. J gave up 7 bases and V 7 bases, and 7 bases lay outside the gene matches. Germline CDR1 reads MNHEY; CDR2 reads SVGEGT. CDR3: CASNPGGSNEQFF. The CDR3 nucleotides are TGTGCCAGCAACCCGGGAGGTAGTAATGAGCAGTTCTTC.

The chain carries TRBV12-3 or TRBV12-4 and TRBJ2-1; 15 bases are shared with TRBD2. TRBJ2-7 explains the end of the DNA better; the J call may be wrong. CDR3 size: 15 residues. The CDR3 DNA is TGTGCCAGCAGAAGGACTAGCGGGAGGGCGTATGAGCAGTACTTC. Encoded protein: CASRRTSGRAYEQYF.

The gene calls are TRBV7-2 and TRBJ2-6; D uncertain. CDR1 is SGHTA, CDR2 FQGNSA, per germline. Trimming stripped 4 bases from V and 2 bases from J, with 12 bases between. The CDR3 has 16 residues. DNA for the CDR3: TGTGCCAGCAGCTCCGGACGGTCCGCTGGGGCCAACGTCCTGACTTTC. Residues: CASSSGRSAGANVLTF. The full variable domain, completed using reference TRBV7-2 and TRBJ2-6, is GAGVSQSPSNKVTEKGKDVELRCDPISGHTALYWYRQSLGQGLEFLIYFQGNSAPDKSGLPSDRFSAERTGGSVSTLTIQRTQQEDSAVYLCASSSGRSAGANVLTFGAGSRLTVL.

This chain's CDR3 is CASSVARLDKNIQYF. The CDR3 nucleotides are TGTGCCAGCAGTGTTGCCCGACTAGATAAAAACATTCAGTACTTC. V is TRBV5-6 and J is TRBJ2-7; D might be TRBD2 (6 bases). The J call may be in error: the DNA end matches TRBJ2-4 better. CDR1 SGHDT and CDR2 YYEEEE come from the germline V gene. The CDR3 spans 15 residues.

The J gene is TRBJ1-4, the V gene TRBV15; 7 bases map to TRBD1. The CDR3 spans 15 residues. Germline trimming cut 5 bases from V and 5 bases from J; bases unmatched to any gene: 8. Germline loops: CDR1 LNHNV, CDR2 YYDKDF (reference sequence). CDR3 protein: CATSLGQAGNEKLFF. DNA of the CDR3: TGTGCCACCAGCCTCGGACAGGCCGGGAATGAAAAACTGTTTTTT.

The V gene is TRBV14, the J gene TRBJ1-6, with D unresolved. Trimming shortened V by 4 bases and J by 12 bases, and 10 bases separated the two germline ends. CDR1 is SGHDN, CDR2 FVKESK, per germline. This CDR3 spans 12 amino acids. CDR3 loop: CASSPMWEPLHF. The CDR3 nucleotides are TGTGCCAGCAGCCCAATGTGGGAACCCCTCCACTTT.

The gene calls are TRBV7-9 and TRBJ2-1; the D is unclear. From germline, CDR1 is SEHNR and CDR2 FQNEAQ (reference sequence). V lost 3 bases to trimming and J lost 8 bases, with 8 bases between them. The CDR3 length is 12 residues. The CDR3 DNA reads as TGTGCCAGCAGCTTTGGTATGGATGAGCAGTTCTTC. Translation: CASSFGMDEQFF.

In this sample, this clonotype turned up a few times. The chain recombines TRBV7-9 with TRBJ2-7; D is perhaps TRBD1 (6 bases). This CDR3 is built from 16 residues. Trimming cost V 5 bases and J 7 bases, with 24 bases left between them. CDR1 SEHNR and CDR2 FQNEAQ come from the germline V gene (reference sequence). CDR3 residues: CASSGNVTGHHGEQYF. The CDR3 DNA sequence: TGTGCCAGCAGCGGTAATGTTACGGGACACCATGGAGAGCAGTACTTC.

CDR3 nucleotides: TGCAGTGCTAGAAGCCTGGGGAGGACAGAGACCCAGTACTTC. It translates to CSARSLGRTETQYF. This sequence joins TRBV20-1 and TRBJ2-5; TRBD2 is a possible D gene (6 bases). Trimming pared 2 bases from V and 4 bases from J, leaving 14 bases between. Germline assignment: CDR1 DFQATT and CDR2 SNEGSKA (reference sequence). The CDR3 has 14 amino acids.

V gene TRBV4-3 combines with J gene TRBJ2-2; tentatively, D is TRBD2 (6 bases). The V and J ends lost 0 bases and 6 bases respectively, with 11 bases between them. The CDR3 runs to 15 residues. The V gene's germline CDR1 is LGHNA and CDR2 YSLEER. The CDR3 region has the DNA TGCGCCAGCAGCCAAGATGTTCGGGGGTCCGGGGAGCTGTTTTTT. Translating gives CASSQDVRGSGELFF.

The chain has TRBV12-3 or TRBV12-4 and TRBJ1-1; no clear D. The CDR3 spans 12 residues. V lost 1 base, J lost 7 bases, and 7 bases lay in between. The CDR3 DNA follows: TGTGCCAGCAGTTTAGTACAGTTTGAAGCTTTCTTT. This gives the protein CASSLVQFEAFF.

The J gene is TRBJ1-4, the V gene TRBV7-6; D uncertain. This CDR3 is built from 15 residues. Germline assignment: CDR1 SGHVS and CDR2 FNYEAQ. The V end was cut by 5 bases, the J end by 8 bases, with 18 bases between. Here the CDR3 reads CASSERSSMGEKLFF. CDR3 nucleotide sequence: TGTGCCAGCAGCGAGAGGTCTTCAATGGGCGAAAAACTGTTTTTT.

The V gene is TRBV5-6, the J gene TRBJ2-1, with unresolved D. This CDR3 region has 11 residues. Trimming took 2 bases from V and 6 from J, leaving 3 bases between them. Germline CDR1 is SGHDT and CDR2 is YYEEEE. CDR3 protein: CASSFSNEQFF. DNA for the CDR3: TGTGCCAGCAGCTTTAGCAATGAGCAGTTCTTC.

This chain links TRBV7-3 with TRBJ1-2, with 7 bases matching TRBD1. Germline V gene lookup returns CDR1 SGHTA and CDR2 FQGTGA. Unmatched junction bases numbered 10, after V lost 1 base and J lost 8 bases. This CDR3 has 15 amino acids. CDR3 sequence reads: CASSLNGGGGKGYTF. In DNA, the CDR3 is TGTGCCAGCAGCTTAAACGGAGGGGGCGGCAAAGGCTACACCTTC.

The genes are TRBV7-9 and TRBJ2-7; the D is unclear. This CDR3 has 11 residues. V lost 5 bases, J lost 7 bases, and 9 bases lay in between. The germline gives CDR1 SEHNR, CDR2 FQNEAQ (reference sequence). The CDR3 loop is CASSGVSEQYF. The CDR3 DNA reads as TGTGCCAGCAGCGGAGTCTCGGAGCAGTACTTC.

The genes are TRBV10-3 and TRBJ2-3; D tentatively reads TRBD1 or TRBD2 (7 bases each). The CDR3 contains 12 residues. V lost 10 bases and J 8 bases, leaving 16 bases between the germline ends. The germline V gene has CDR1 ENHRY and CDR2 SYGVKD. CDR3 DNA: TGTGCCACCTCAGGGGGGGCTAGTACGCAGTATTTT. Its translation: CATSGGASTQYF.

The chain joins TRBV28 to TRBJ1-4; 7 bases are a match to TRBD1. The CDR3 covers 14 residues. With V trimmed by 5 bases and J by 5 bases, 5 bases remained unmatched. The germline V gene has CDR1 MDHEN and CDR2 SYDVKM. CDR3 bases: TGTGCCAGCAGTCCGGGGACAGTAAATGAAAAACTGTTTTTT. This translates into CASSPGTVNEKLFF.